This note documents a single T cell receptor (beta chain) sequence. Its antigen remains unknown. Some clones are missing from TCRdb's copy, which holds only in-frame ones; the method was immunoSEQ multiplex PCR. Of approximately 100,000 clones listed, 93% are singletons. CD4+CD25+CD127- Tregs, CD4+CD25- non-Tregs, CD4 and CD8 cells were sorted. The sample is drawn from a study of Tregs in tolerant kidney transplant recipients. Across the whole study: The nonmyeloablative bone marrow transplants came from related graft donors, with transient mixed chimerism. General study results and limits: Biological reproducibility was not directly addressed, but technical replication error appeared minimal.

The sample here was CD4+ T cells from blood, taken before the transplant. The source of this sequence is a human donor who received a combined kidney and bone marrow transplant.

The CDR3 protein is CASSQGTGYGYTF. The CDR3 DNA reads TGTGCCAGCTCCCAGGGGACAGGCTATGGCTACACCTTC. The V and J genes are TRBV25-1 and TRBJ1-2; 8 positions agree with TRBD1. The trim removed 8 bases at V and 4 bases at J, leaving 6 bases unmatched. CDR1 and CDR2 (germline): MGHDK, SYGVNS. The CDR3 is 13 residues long.